The 5 T cell receptor beta chains listed next were all sequenced from one sample in a study of blood T cells in healthy people across ages. Alongside a J-beta primer mix, a sample-barcoded 5' primer served in a second PCR lasting about 7 to 12 cycles. TCRdb used MiXCR to reprocess the 5' RACE reads, holding one entry per CDR3 protein. The top ten hold 4% of the sample, which has about 1.5 million distinct CDR3 sequences, about 45% seen once. The sequencing input was blood. These receptors all stem from a young woman in good health.

This clonotype occurred a few times. The CDR3 loop is CASSVSDGGYEQYF. CDR3 bases: TGTGCCAGCAGCGTGTCGGACGGAGGCTACGAGCAGTACTTC. The rearrangement uses TRBV9 and TRBJ2-4, with a possible D match to TRBD2 (5 bases). The DNA end favors TRBJ2-7, so the J call may be wrong. The CDR3 has 14 residues. Germline V gene sequence: CDR1 SGDLS, CDR2 YYNGEE.

The chain couples TRBV7-2 to TRBJ2-3, with 8 bases that match TRBD2. The CDR3 length is 16 residues. Trimming removed 8 bases from V and 1 base from J; junction bases left unmatched: 11. Germline V gives CDR1 SGHTA, CDR2 FQGNSA. CDR3 in amino acids: CASDITGTRGTDTQYF. The CDR3 nucleotides read TGTGCCAGCGACATCACCGGGACTAGGGGCACAGATACGCAGTATTTT.

This clonotype was found once. The chain couples TRBV20-1 to TRBJ2-7; D is unclear. CDR3 size: 13 residues. The V and J ends lost 2 bases and 0 bases respectively, with 8 bases between them. Germline CDR1 is DFQATT and CDR2 is SNEGSKA (reference sequence). The CDR3 protein is CSARLPSSYEQYF. The CDR3 nucleotides are TGCAGTGCTAGACTCCCGAGCTCCTACGAGCAGTACTTC.

The rearrangement links TRBV18 to TRBJ1-1; tentatively, D is TRBD1 (5 bases). V lost 2 bases, J lost 2 bases, and 12 bases lay in between. Germline V gene data show CDR1 as KGHSH and CDR2 as LQKENI. This CDR3 has 15 residues. The CDR3 DNA sequence: TGTGCCAGCTCACCAGTGAGGGGATCCAACACTGAAGCTTTCTTT. Its protein is CASSPVRGSNTEAFF.

This chain joins TRBV20-1 and TRBJ1-2; D perhaps matches TRBD1 (6 bases). Germline CDR1 and CDR2: DFQATT and SNEGSKA (reference sequence). Between the trimmed V and J ends, which lost 7 bases and 5 bases, there was a span of 14 bases. CDR3 length: 12 residues. The chain's CDR3 is CSGDEGGYGYTF. DNA of the CDR3: TGCAGTGGAGACGAGGGGGGATATGGCTACACCTTC.